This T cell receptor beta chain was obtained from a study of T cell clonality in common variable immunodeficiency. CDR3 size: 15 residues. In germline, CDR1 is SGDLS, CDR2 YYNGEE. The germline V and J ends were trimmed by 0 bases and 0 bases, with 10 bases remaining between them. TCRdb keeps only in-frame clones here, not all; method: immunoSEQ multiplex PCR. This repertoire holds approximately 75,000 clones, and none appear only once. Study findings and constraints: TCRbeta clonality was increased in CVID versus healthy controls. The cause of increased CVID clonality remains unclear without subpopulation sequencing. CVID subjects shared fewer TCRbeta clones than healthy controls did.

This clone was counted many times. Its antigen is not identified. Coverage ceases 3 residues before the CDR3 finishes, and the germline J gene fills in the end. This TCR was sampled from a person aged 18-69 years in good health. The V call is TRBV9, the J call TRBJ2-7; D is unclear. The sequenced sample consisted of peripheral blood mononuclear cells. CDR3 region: CASSVEAASSYEQYF. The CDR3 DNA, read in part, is TGTGCCAGCAGCGTAGAGGCGGCGTCCTCCTACGAG. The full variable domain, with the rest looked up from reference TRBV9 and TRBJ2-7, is DSGVTQTPKHLITATGQRVTLRCSPRSGDLSVYWYQQSLDQGLQFLIQYYNGEERAKGNILERFSAQQFPDLHSELNLSSLELGDSALYFCASSVEAASSYEQYFGPGTRLTVT.